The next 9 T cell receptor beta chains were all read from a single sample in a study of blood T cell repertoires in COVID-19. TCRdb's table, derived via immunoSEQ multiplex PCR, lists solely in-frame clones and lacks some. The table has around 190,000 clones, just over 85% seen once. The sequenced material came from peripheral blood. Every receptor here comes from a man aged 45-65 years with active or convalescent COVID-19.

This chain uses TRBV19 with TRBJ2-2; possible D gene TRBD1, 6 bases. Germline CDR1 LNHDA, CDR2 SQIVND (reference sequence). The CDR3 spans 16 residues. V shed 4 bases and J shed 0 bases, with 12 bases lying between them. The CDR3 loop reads CASSTDSPTNTGELFF. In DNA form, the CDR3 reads TGTGCCAGTAGTACGGACAGTCCCACGAACACCGGGGAGCTGTTTTTT.

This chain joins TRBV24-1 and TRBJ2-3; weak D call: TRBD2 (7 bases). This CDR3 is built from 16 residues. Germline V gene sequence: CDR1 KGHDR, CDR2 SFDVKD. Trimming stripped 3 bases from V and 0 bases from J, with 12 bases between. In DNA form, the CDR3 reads TGTGCCACCAGTGATATTGGGGGGGCCAGCACAGATACGCAGTATTTT. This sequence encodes CATSDIGGASTDTQYF.

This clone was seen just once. CDR3 protein: CASSYQAGVGDEQFF. In DNA, the CDR3 is TGTGCCAGCAGTTACCAAGCGGGAGTGGGAGATGAGCAGTTCTTC. The rearrangement joins TRBV6-5 to TRBJ2-1; 8 bases line up with TRBD2. This CDR3 is 15 amino acids long. From germline, CDR1 is MNHEY and CDR2 SVGAGI. V shed 2 bases, J shed 8 bases, and the junction held 8 bases outside the gene matches.

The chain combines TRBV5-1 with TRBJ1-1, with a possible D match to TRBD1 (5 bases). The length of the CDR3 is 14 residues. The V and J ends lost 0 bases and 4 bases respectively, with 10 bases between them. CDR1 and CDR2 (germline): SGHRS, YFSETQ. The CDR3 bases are TGCGCCAGCAGCTTGGCCCTCGGGGGCACTGAAGCTTTCTTT. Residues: CASSLALGGTEAFF.

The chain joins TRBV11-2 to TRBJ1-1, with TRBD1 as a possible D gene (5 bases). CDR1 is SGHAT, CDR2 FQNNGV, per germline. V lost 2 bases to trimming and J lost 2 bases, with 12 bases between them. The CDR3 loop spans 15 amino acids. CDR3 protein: CASSLRRTLNTEAFF. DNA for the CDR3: TGTGCCAGCAGCTTAAGACGGACACTAAACACTGAAGCTTTCTTT.

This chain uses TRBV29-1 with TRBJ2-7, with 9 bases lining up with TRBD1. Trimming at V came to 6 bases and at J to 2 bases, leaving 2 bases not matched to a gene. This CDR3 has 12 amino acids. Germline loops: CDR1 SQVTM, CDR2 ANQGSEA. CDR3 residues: CSVGTGTYEQYF. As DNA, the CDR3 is TGCAGCGTGGGGACAGGGACCTACGAGCAGTACTTC.

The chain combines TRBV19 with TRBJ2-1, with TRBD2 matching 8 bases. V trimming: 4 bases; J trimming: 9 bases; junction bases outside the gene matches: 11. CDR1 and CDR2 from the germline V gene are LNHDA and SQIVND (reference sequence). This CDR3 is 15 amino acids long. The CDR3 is CASSRVGGRLPEQFF. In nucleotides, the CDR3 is TGTGCCAGTAGTAGGGTTGGCGGGAGGCTTCCTGAGCAGTTCTTC. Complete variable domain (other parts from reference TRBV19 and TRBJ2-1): DGGITQSPKYLFRKEGQNVTLSCEQNLNHDAMYWYRQDPGQGLRLIYYSQIVNDFQKGDIAEGYSVSREKKESFPLTVTSAQKNPTAFYLCASSRVGGRLPEQFFGPGTRLTVL.

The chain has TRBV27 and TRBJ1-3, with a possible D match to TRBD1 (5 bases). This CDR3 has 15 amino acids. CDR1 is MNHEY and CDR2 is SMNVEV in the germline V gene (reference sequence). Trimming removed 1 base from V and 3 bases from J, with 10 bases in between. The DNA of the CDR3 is TGTGCCAGCAGTTTATTGGGGCCTGTTGGAAACACCATATATTTT. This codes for CASSLLGPVGNTIYF.

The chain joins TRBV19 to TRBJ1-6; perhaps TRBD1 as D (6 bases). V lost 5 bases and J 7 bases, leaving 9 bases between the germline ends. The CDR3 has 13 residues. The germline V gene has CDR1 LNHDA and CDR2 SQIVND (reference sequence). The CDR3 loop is CASSLTGNSPLHF. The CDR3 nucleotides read TGTGCCAGTAGTTTAACAGGGAATTCACCCCTCCACTTT.